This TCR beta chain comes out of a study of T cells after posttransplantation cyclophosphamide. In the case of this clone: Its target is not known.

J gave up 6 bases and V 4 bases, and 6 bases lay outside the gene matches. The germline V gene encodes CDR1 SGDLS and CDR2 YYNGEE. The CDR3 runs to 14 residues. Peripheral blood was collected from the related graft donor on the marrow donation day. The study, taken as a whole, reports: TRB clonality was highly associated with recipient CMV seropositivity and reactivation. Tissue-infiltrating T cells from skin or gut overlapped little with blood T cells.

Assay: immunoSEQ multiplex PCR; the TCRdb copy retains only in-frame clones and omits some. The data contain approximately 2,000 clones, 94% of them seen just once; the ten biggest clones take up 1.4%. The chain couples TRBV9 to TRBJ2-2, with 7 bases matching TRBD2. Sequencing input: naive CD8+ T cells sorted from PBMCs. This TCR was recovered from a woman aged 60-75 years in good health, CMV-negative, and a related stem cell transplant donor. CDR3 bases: TGTGCCAGCAGCACTACGGGGGGAGCCGGGGAGCTGTTTTTT. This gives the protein CASSTTGGAGELFF.